This TCR beta chain was sequenced during a study of post-analysis software for immune sequencing data. Background on the study: There were relapsing-remitting, secondary progressive and progressive-relapsing multiple sclerosis among the disease courses included.

Prepared libraries of TCR beta cDNA carried unique molecular identifiers. TCRdb ran MiXCR on the PCR reads and lists one entry per CDR3 protein. The sample includes about 770,000 distinct CDR3 sequences, 40% to 55% of them seen just once. The CDR3 has 17 amino acids. Germline assignment: CDR1 MNHEY and CDR2 SVGAGI. As to this clonotype: Its antigen is as yet unknown.

Overall study results and limits: TRBV segments more frequent in patients than in controls numbered about five and included TRBV5-6, TRBV5-1 and TRBV20-1.

This sequence was found in a girl between 5 and 17 years old with multiple sclerosis. Sequences were obtained from blood. V usage is TRBV6-5 and J usage is TRBJ2-5, with unresolved D. The J call is uncertain, as TRBJ2-7 better fits the DNA end. CDR3 residues: CASSYSTERHSLGEQYF. In DNA form, the CDR3 reads TGTGCCAGCAGTTACTCGACCGAAAGGCACTCCTTAGGCGAGCAGTACTTC.